This T cell receptor (beta chain) was obtained from a study of blood T cell repertoires in COVID-19. Study-wide background: Collection of acute and convalescent COVID-19 samples took place in the United States, Italy and Spain. Sample material is recorded as cDNA or gDNA derived from T cells, B-cell-depleted T cells, or PBMCs.

How the authors handled the data: Nucleated cell number was recorded as an estimate derived from reference gene primer amplification. Data came from immunoSEQ multiplex PCR; TCRdb stores just in-frame clones and leaves some out. V, J and clone size are those of that table, while D and trimming were read from the DNA. Among around 150,000 clones listed, over 60% were seen once. The CDR3 has 13 residues. V was clipped by 4 bases and J by 5 bases, with 12 bases between them. Germline V CDR1 and CDR2: LGHDT, YNNKEL (reference sequence). The sequenced material came from peripheral blood. This sequence was found in a man between 60 and 75 years old with acute or convalescent COVID-19. V gene TRBV3-1 (or the pseudogene TRBV3-2) combines with J gene TRBJ2-7, with a possible D match to TRBD2 (5 bases). The CDR3 loop is CASSPRTVDEQYF. For the CDR3, the DNA is TGTGCCAGCAGCCCGCGGACTGTCGACGAGCAGTACTTC.